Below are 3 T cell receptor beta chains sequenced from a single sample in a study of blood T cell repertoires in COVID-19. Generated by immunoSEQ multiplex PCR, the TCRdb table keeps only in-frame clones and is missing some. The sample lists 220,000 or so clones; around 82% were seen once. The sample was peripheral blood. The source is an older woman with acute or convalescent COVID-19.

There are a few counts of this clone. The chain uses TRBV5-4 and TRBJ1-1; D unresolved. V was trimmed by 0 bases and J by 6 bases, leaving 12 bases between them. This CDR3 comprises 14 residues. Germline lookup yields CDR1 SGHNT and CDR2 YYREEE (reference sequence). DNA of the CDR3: TGTGCCAGCAGCTTGGAGCGGTCCCCCCCTGAAGCTTTCTTT. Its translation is CASSLERSPPEAFF.

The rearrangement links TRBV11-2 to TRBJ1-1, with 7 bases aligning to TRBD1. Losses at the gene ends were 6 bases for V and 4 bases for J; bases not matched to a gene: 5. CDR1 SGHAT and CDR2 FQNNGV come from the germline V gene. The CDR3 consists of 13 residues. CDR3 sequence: CASRLPGGTEAFF. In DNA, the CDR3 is TGTGCCAGCAGACTCCCAGGGGGCACTGAAGCTTTCTTT.

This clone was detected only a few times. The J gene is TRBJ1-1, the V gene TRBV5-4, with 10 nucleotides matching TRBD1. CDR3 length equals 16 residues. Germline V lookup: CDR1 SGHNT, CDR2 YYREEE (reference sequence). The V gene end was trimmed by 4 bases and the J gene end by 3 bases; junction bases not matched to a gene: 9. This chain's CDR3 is CASSARQGAGDTEAFF. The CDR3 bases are TGTGCCAGCAGCGCGAGACAGGGGGCAGGTGACACTGAAGCTTTCTTT.